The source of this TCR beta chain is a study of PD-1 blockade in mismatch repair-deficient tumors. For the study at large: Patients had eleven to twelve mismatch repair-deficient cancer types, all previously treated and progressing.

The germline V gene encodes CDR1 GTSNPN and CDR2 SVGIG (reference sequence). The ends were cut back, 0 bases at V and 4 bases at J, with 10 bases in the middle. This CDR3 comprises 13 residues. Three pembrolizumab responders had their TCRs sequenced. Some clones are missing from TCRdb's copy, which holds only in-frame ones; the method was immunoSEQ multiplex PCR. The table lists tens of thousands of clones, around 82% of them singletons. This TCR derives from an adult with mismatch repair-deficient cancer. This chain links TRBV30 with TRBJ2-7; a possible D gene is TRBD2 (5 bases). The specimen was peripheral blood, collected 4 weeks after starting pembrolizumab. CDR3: CAWSVLGGYEQYF. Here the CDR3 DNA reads TGTGCCTGGAGTGTACTCGGAGGTTACGAGCAGTACTTC.